This T cell receptor beta chain was captured in a study of response to subunit inactivated influenza vaccine. The V end lost 0 bases, the J end lost 7 bases, and 16 bases lay between the germline ends. Germline CDR1 SGHRS, CDR2 YFSETQ. This CDR3 region has 15 residues. Findings and limits, study-wide: Authors suggested seasonal influenza vaccinations each recruit few new T cells.

To note about this clonotype: Antigen specificity is unknown.

TCRdb reanalysed the RT-PCR reads using MiXCR and keeps one entry per CDR3 protein. The sample contains about 520,000 distinct CDR3 sequences, 11% of which appear only once. The receptor comes from a man aged 50 or older who received an inactivated influenza vaccine. The V gene is TRBV5-1, the J gene TRBJ1-2; tentatively, D is TRBD1 (5 bases). Specimen: PBMCs from blood, collected 40 to 50 days after vaccination. The CDR3 DNA reads TGCGCCAGCAGCTTGGATACTTTAGGGGTGTCTGGCTACACCTTC. It specifies CASSLDTLGVSGYTF. Based on the CDR3 plus reference TRBV5-1 and TRBJ1-2, the full variable domain is KAGVTQTPRYLIKTRGQQVTLSCSPISGHRSVSWYQQTPGQGLQFLFEYFSETQRNKGNFPGRFSGRQFSNSRSEMNVSTLELGDSALYLCASSLDTLGVSGYTFGSGTRLTVV.